This T cell receptor (beta chain) was observed in a study of OX40 agonist ivuxolimab in advanced cancers. About the research overall: Intravenous ivuxolimab at 0.01 to 10 mg/kg was given to patients every 2 weeks.

TCRdb keeps only in-frame clones here, not all; method: immunoSEQ multiplex PCR. Among some 74,000 clones, 70% to 90% were seen once, and the ten largest hold roughly 0.98%. Study-level points and caveats: Relative to CD4+, CD8+ T cells held more expanded clones on average.

The ends were cut back, 4 bases at V and 7 bases at J, with 11 bases in the middle. The germline V gene has CDR1 LNHDA and CDR2 SQIVND (reference sequence). This CDR3 spans 13 amino acids. With regard to this clone: The antigen is not known.

This receptor was identified in an adult with an advanced solid tumor such as melanoma, head and neck, liver or kidney cancer. The chain combines TRBV19 with TRBJ2-1; D is possibly TRBD2 (5 bases). Sample: CD4+ or CD8+ T cells sorted from blood, taken in a trial of the OX40 agonist ivuxolimab. This chain's CDR3 is CASSTKTGNEQFF. In DNA, the CDR3 is TGTGCCAGTAGTACAAAGACGGGGAATGAGCAGTTCTTC.